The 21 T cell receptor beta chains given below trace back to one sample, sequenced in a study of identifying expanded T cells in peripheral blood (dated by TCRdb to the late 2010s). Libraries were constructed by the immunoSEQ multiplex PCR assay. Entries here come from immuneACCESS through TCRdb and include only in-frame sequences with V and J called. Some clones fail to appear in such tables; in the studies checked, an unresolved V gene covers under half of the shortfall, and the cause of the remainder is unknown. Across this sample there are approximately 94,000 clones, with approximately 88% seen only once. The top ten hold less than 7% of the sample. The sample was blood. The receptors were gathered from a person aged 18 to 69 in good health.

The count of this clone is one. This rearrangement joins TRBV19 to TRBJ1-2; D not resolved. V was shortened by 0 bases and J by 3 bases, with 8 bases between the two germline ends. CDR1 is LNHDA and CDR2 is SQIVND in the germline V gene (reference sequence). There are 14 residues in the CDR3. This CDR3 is CASSIDRSYYGYTF. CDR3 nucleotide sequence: TGTGCCAGTAGTATAGATCGGTCCTACTATGGCTACACCTTC.

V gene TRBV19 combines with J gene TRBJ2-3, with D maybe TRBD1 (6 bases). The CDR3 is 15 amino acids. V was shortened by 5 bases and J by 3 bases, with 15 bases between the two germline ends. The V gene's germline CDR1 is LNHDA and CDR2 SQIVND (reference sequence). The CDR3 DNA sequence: TGTGCCAGTAGTGCGATCAGGGGAGCGACAGATACGCAGTATTTT. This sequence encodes CASSAIRGATDTQYF. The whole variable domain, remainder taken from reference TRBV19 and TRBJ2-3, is DGGITQSPKYLFRKEGQNVTLSCEQNLNHDAMYWYRQDPGQGLRLIYYSQIVNDFQKGDIAEGYSVSREKKESFPLTVTSAQKNPTAFYLCASSAIRGATDTQYFGPGTRLTVL.

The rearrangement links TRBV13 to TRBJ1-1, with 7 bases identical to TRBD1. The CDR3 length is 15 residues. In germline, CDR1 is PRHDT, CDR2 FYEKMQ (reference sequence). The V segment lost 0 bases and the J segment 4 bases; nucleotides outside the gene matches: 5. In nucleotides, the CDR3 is TGTGCCAGCAGCTTAGGAGACAGGGTGGGCACTGAAGCTTTCTTT. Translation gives CASSLGDRVGTEAFF. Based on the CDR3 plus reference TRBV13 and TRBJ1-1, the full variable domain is AAGVIQSPRHLIKEKRETATLKCYPIPRHDTVYWYQQGPGQDPQFLISFYEKMQSDKGSIPDRFSAQQFSDYHSELNMSSLELGDSALYFCASSLGDRVGTEAFFGQGTRLTVV.

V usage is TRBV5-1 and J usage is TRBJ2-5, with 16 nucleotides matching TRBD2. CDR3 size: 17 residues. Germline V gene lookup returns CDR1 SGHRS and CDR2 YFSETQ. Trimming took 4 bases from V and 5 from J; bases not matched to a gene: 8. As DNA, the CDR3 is TGCGCCAGCAGCGCGGGACTAGCGGGGGGGCGATGGGAGACCCAGTACTTC. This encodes CASSAGLAGGRWETQYF.

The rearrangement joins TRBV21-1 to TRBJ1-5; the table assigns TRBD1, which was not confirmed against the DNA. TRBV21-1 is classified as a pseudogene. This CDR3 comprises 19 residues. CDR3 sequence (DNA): TGTGCCAGCAGCAAAGAGTTGAGACAGCCACTACTTTCCAATCAGCCCCAGCATTTT. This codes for CASSKELRQPLLSNQPQHF.

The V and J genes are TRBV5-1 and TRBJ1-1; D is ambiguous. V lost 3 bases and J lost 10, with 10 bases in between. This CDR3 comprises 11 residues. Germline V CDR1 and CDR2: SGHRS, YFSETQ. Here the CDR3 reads CASSSSLGAFF. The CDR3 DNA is TGCGCCAGCAGCTCCTCATTGGGAGCTTTCTTT. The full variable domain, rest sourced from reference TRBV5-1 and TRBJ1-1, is KAGVTQTPRYLIKTRGQQVTLSCSPISGHRSVSWYQQTPGQGLQFLFEYFSETQRNKGNFPGRFSGRQFSNSRSEMNVSTLELGDSALYLCASSSSLGAFFGQGTRLTVV.

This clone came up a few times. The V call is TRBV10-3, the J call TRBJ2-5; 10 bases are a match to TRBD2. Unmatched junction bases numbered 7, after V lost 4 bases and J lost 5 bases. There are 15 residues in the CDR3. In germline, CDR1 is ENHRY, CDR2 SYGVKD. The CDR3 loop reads CAISGGSGGAETQYF. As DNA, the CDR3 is TGTGCCATCAGTGGGGGGAGCGGGGGGGCGGAGACCCAGTACTTC.

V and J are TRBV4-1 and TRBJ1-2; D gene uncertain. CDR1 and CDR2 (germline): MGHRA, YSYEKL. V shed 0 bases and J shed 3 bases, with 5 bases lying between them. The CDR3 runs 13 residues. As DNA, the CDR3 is TGCGCCAGCAGCCAAGAGACGGACTATGGCTACACCTTC. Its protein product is CASSQETDYGYTF.

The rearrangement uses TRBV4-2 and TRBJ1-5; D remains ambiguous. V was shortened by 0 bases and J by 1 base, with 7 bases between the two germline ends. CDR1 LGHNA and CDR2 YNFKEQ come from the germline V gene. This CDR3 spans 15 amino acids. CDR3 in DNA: TGTGCCAGCAGCCAAGATGGTGGGAGCAATCAGCCCCAGCATTTT. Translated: CASSQDGGSNQPQHF.

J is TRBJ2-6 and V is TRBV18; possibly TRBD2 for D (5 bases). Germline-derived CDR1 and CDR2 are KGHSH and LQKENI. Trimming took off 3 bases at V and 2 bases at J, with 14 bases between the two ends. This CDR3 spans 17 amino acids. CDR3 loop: CASSPQRTGTGANVLTF. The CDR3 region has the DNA TGTGCCAGCTCACCCCAACGGACGGGGACTGGGGCCAACGTCCTGACTTTC.

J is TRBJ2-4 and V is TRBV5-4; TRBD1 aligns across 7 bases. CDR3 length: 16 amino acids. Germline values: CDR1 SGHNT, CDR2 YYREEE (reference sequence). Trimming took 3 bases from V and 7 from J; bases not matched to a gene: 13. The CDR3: CASSSQLDRVANIQYF. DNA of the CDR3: TGTGCCAGCAGCTCACAGCTAGACAGGGTGGCGAACATTCAGTACTTC.

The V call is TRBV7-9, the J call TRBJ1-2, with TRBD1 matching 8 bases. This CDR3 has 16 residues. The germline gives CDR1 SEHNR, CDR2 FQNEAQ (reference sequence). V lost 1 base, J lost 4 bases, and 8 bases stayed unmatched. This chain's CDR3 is CASSLGQGAGSYGYTF. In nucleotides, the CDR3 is TGTGCCAGCAGCTTAGGGCAGGGGGCTGGTAGCTATGGCTACACCTTC.

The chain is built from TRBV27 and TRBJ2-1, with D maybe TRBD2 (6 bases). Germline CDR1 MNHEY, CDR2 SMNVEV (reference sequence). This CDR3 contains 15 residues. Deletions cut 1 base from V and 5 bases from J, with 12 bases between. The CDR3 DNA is TGTGCCAGCAGTTTATTGAACGGGAGAAACAATGAGCAGTTCTTC. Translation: CASSLLNGRNNEQFF.

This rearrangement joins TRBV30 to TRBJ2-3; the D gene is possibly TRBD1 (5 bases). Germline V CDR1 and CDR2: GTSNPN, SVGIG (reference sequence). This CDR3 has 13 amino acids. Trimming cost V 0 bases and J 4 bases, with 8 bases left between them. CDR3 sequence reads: CAWSVEGADTQYF. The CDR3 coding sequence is TGTGCCTGGAGTGTGGAAGGGGCAGATACGCAGTATTTT.

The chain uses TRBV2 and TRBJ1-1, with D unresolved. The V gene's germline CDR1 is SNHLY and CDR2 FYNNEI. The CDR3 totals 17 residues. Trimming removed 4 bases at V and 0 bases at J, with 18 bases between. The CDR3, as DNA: TGTGCCAGCAGTGTACTCCCAACCGCAGGTTTGAACACTGAAGCTTTCTTT. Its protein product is CASSVLPTAGLNTEAFF. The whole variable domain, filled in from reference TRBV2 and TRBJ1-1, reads EPEVTQTPSHQVTQMGQEVILRCVPISNHLYFYWYRQILGQKVEFLVSFYNNEISEKSEIFDDQFSVERPDGSNFTLKIRSTKLEDSAMYFCASSVLPTAGLNTEAFFGQGTRLTVV.

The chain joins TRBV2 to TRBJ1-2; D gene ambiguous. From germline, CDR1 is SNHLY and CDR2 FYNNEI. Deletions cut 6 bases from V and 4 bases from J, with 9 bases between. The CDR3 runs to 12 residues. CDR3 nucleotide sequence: TGTGCCAGCAGCCAGAGAGCCTATGGCTACACCTTC. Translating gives CASSQRAYGYTF.

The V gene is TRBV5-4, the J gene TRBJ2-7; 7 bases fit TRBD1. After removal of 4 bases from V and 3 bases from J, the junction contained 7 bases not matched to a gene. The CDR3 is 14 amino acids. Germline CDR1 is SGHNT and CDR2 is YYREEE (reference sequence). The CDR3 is CASSPRQGYYEQYF. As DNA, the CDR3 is TGTGCCAGCAGCCCCCGACAGGGATACTACGAGCAGTACTTC. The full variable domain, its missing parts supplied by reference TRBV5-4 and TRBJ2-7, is ETGVTQSPTHLIKTRGQQVTLRCSSQSGHNTVSWYQQALGQGPQFIFQYYREEENGRGNFPPRFSGLQFPNYSSELNVNALELDDSALYLCASSPRQGYYEQYFGPGTRLTVT.

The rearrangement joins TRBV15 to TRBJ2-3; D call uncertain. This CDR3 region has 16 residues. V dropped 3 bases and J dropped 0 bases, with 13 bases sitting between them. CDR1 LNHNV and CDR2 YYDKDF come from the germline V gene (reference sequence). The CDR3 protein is CATSSSRRPSTDTQYF. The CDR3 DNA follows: TGTGCCACCAGCAGCTCTAGAAGGCCCAGCACAGATACGCAGTATTTT.

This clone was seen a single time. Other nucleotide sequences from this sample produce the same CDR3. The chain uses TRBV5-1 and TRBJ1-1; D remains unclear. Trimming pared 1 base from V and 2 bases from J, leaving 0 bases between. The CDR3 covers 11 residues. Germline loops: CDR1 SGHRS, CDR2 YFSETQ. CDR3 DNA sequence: TGCGCCAGCAGCTTGAACACTGAAGCTTTCTTT. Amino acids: CASSLNTEAFF.

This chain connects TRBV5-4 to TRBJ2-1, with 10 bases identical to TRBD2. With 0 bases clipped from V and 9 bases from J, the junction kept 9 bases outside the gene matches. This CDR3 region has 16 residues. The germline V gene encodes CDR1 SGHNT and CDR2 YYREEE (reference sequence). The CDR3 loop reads CASSLAPAGGLSEQFF. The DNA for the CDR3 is TGTGCCAGCAGCTTGGCCCCAGCGGGAGGGCTTAGTGAGCAGTTCTTC.

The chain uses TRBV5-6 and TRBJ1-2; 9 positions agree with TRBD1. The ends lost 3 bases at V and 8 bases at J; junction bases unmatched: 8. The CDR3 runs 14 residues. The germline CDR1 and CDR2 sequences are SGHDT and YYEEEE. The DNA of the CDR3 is TGTGCCAGCAGCTCATGGACAGGGGTCGGGGGCTACACCTTC. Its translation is CASSSWTGVGGYTF.